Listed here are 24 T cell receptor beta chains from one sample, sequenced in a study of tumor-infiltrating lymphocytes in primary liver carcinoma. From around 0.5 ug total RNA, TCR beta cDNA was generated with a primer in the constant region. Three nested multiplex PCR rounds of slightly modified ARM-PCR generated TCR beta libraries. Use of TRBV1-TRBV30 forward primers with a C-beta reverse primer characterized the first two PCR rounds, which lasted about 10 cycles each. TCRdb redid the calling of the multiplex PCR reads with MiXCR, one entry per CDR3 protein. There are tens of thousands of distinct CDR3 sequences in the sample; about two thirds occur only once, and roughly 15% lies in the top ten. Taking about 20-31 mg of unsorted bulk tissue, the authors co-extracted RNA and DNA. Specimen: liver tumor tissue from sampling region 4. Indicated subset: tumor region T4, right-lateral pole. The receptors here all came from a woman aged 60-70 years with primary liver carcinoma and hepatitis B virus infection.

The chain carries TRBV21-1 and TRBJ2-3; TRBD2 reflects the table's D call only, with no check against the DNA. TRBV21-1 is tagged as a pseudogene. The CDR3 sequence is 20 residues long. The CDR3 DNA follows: TGTACCAGCAGCGAAGGCCTACTAGCGGGAGGTGGGAGTGGTACAGATACGCAGTATTTT. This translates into CTSSEGLLAGGGSGTDTQYF.

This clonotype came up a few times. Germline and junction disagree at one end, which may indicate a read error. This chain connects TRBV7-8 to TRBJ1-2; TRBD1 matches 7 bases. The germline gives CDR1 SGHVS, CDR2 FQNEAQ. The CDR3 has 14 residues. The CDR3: CASSLEDRVHGYTF. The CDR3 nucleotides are TGTGCCAGCAGCTTAGAAGACAGGGTTCATGGCTACACCTTT.

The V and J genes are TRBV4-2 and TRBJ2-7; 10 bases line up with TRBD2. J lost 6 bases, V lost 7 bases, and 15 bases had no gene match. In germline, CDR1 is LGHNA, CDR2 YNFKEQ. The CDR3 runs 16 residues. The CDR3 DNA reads TGTGCCAGCACCCAGACCCCCAGCGGGAGGGCTGCCGAGCAGTACTTC. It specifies CASTQTPSGRAAEQYF.

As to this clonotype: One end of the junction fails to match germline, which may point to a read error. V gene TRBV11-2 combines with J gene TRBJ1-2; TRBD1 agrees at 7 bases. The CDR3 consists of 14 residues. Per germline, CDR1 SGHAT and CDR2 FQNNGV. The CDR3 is CGSGSNRGFYGYTF. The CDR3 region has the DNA TGTGGCAGCGGCTCAAACAGGGGATTCTATGGCTACACCTTC. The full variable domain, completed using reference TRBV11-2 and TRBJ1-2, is EAGVAQSPRYKIIEKRQSVAFWCNPISGHATLYWYQQILGQGPKLLIQFQNNGVVDDSQLPKDRFSAERLKGVDSTLKIQPAKLEDSAVYLCGSGSNRGFYGYTFGSGTRLTVV.

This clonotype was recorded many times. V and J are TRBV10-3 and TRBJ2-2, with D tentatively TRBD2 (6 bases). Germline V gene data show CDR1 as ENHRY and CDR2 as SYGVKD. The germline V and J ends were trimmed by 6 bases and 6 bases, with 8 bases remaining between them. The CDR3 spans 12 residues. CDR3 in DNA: TGTGCCATCAGGTCGGGGGCCGGGGAGCTGTTTTTT. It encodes CAIRSGAGELFF.

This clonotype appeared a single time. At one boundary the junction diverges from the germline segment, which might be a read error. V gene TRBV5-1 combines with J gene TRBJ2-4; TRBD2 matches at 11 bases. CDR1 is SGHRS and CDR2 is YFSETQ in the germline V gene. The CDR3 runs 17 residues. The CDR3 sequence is CASSPTSGNIAKNIHYF. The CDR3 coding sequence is TGCGCCAGCAGCCCGACTAGCGGGAATATTGCCAAAAACATTCACTACTTC.

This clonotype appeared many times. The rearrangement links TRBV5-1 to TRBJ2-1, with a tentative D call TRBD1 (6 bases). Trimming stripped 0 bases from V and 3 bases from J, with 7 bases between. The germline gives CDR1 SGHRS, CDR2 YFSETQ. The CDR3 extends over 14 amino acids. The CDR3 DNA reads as TGCGCCAGCAGCTTGGGAGGGGGCTACAATGAGCAGTTCTTC. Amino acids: CASSLGGGYNEQFF.

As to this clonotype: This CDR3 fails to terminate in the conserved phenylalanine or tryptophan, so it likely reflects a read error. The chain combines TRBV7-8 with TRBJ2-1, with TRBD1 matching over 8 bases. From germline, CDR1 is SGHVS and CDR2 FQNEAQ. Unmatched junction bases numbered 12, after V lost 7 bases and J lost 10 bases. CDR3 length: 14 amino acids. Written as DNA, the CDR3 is TGTGCCAGCACCAAAGGGGCAGGGGGCTGGGAGCAGTTCCTC. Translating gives CASTKGAGGWEQFL.

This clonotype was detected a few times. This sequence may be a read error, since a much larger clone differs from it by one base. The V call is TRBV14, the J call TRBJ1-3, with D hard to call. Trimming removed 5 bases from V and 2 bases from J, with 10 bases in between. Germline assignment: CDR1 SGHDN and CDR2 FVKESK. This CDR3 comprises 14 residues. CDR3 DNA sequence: TGTGCCAGCAGCGTGCTCGGGACTGGAAACACCATATATTTT. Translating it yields CASSVLGTGNTIYF.

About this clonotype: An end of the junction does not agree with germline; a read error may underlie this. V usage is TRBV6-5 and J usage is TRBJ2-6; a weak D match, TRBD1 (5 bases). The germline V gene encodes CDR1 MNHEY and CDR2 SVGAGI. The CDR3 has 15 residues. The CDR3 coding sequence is TGTGCCAGCAGTTCGCAGGTCTCTGGGGCCAACATCCTGACTTTT. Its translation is CASSSQVSGANILTF.

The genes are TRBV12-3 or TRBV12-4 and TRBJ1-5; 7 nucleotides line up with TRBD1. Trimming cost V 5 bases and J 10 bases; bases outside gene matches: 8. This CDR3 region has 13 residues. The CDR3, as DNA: TGTGCCAGCAGTCCCCCAGGGGGTCTTCCCCAGCATTTT. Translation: CASSPPGGLPQHF.

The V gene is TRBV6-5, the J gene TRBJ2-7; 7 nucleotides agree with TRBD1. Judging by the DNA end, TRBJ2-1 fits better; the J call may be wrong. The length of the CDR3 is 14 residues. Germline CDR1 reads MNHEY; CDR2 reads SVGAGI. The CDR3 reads CARRDRDSSYEQFF. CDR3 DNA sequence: TGTGCCAGAAGAGACCGGGACAGCTCCTACGAGCAGTTCTTC.

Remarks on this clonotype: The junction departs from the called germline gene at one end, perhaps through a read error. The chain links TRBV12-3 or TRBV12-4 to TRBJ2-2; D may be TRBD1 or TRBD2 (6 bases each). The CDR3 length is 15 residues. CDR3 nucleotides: TGTGCCAGCAGTGTTCGAAAGGGGGGCACCAGGGAGCTGTTTTTT. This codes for CASSVRKGGTRELFF.

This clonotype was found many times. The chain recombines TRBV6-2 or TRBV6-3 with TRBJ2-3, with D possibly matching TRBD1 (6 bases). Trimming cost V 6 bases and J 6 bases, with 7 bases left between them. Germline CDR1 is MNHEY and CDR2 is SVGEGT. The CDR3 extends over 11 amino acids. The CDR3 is CASSQGDTQYF. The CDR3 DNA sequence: TGTGCCAGCAGCCAGGGGGATACGCAGTATTTT.

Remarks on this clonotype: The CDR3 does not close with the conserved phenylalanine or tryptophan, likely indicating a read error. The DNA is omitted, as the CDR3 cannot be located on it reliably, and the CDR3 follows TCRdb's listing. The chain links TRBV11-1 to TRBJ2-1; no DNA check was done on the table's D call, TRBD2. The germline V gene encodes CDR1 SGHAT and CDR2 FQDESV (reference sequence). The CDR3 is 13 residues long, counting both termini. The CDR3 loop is CASSRLGLVEEFP.

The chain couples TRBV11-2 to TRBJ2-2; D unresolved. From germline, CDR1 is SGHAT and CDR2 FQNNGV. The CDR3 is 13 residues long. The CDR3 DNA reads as TGTACCATCAGCTTAGATATGACTGGGGAGCTGTTTTTT. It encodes CTISLDMTGELFF.

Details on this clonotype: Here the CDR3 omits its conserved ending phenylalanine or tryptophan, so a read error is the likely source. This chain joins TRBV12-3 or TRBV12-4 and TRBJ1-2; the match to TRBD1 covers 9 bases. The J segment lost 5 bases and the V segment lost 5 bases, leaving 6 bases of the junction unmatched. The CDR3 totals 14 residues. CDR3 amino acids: CASSHGQGLYGYTV. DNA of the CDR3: TGTGCCAGCAGTCATGGACAGGGGCTTTATGGCTACACCGTC.

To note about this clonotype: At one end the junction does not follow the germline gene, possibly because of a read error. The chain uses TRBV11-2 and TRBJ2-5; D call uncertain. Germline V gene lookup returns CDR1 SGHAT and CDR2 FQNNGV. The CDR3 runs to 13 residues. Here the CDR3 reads CVSDLESKGTQYF. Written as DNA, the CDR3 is TGTGTCAGCGACTTAGAATCCAAGGGGACCCAGTACTTC.

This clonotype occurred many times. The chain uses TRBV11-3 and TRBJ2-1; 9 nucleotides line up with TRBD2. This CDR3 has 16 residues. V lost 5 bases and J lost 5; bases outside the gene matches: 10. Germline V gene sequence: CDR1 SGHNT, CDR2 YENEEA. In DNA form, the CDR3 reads TGTGCCAGCAGCCTCGATAGCGGGAGCGGGCACAATGAGCAGTTCTTC. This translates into CASSLDSGSGHNEQFF. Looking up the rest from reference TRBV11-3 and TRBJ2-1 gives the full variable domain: EAGVVQSPRYKIIEKKQPVAFWCNPISGHNTLYWYLQNLGQGPELLIRYENEEAVDDSQLPKDRFSAERLKGVDSTLKIQPAELGDSAVYLCASSLDSGSGHNEQFFGPGTRLTVL.

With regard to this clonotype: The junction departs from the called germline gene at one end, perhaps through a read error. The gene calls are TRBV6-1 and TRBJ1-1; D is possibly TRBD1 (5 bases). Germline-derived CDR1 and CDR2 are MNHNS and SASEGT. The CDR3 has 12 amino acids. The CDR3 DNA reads TGTGCCAACAGTGCGGGGCCCACTGAAGCCTTCTTT. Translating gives CANSAGPTEAFF.

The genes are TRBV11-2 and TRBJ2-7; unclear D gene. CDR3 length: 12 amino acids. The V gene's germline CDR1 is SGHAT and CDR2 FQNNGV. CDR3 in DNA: TGTCCCGGCGGTGGAGTCCTTTACAAGCAGTACTTC. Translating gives CPGGGVLYKQYF. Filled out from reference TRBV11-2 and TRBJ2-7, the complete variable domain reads EAGVAQSPRYKIIEKRQSVAFWCNPISGHATLYWYQQILGQGPKLLIQFQNNGVVDDSQLPKDRFSAERLKGVDSTLKIQPAKLEDSAVYLCPGGGVLYKQYFGPGTRLTVT.

The CDR3 DNA follows: TGTGCCAGCAGTTACTTTGGACATTCTGGGGCCAACGTCCTGACTTTC. It translates to CASSYFGHSGANVLTF. V gene TRBV6-5 combines with J gene TRBJ2-6, with a weak D call TRBD1 (5 bases). This CDR3 region has 16 residues. CDR1 is MNHEY and CDR2 is SVGAGI in the germline V gene. V was pared by 1 base and J by 1 base, with 8 bases between.

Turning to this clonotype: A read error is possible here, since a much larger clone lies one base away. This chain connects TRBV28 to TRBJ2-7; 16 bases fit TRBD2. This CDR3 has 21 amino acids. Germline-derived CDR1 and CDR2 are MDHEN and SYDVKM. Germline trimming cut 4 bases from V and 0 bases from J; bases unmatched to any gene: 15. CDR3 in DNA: TGTGCCAGCAGTTCAGGGAGAACCCCCGGGACTAGCGGGAGGGCCTCCTACGAGCAGTACTTC. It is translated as CASSSGRTPGTSGRASYEQYF.

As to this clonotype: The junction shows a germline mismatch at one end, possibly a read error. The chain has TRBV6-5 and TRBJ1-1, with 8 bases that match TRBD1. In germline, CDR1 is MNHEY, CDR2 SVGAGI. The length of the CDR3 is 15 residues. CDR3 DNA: TGTGTCAGCAGTTACAGTAGGCAGGGGGCCACTGTAGCTTTCTTT. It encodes CVSSYSRQGATVAFF.